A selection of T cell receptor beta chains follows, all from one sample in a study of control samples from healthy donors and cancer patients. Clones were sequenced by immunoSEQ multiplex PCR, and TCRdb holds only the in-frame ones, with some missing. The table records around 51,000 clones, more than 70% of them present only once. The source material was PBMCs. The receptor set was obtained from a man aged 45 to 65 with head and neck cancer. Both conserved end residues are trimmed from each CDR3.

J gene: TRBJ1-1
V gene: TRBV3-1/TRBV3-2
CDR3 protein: ASSLGDWNTEAF

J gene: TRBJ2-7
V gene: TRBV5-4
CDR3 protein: ASSLQGPYEQY

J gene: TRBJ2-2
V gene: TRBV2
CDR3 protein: ASRGTGELF

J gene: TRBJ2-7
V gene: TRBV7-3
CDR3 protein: ASSLSPWLGEQY

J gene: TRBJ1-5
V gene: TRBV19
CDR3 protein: ASSINPAGRGQPQH

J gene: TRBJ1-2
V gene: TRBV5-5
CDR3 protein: ASSARGAGGHGYT

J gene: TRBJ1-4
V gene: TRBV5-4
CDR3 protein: ASSRRQGGEKLF

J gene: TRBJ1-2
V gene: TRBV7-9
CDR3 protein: ASSWEEGHYGYT

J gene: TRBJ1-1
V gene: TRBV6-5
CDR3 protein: ASSYGRVTEAF

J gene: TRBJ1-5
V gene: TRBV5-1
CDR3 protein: ASSLGDRDQPQH

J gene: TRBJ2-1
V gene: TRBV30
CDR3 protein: AWSKIASDEQF

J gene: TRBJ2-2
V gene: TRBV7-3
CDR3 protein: ASSLGPDSGELF

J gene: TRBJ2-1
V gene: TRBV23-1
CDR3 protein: ASRPESGRGPSYNEQF

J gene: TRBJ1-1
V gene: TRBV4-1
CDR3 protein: ASSRPDTGVRTEAF

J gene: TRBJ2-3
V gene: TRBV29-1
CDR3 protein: SEGGGTDTQY

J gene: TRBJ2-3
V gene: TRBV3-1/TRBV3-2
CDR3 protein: ASSQRTSGGADTQY

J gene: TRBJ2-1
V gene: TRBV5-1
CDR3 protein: ASSLLAGPYNEQF

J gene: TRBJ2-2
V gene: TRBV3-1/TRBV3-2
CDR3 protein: ASSQERTGSNTGELF

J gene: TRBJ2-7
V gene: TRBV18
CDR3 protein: ASSSRDSYEQY

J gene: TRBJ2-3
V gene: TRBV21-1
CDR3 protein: ASSKVSGGGADTQY

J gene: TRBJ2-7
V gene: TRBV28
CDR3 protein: ASSRTPGGSYEQY

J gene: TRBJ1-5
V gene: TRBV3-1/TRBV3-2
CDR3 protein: ASSQVRGAGQPQH

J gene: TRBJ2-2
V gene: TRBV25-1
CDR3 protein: ASSESARGSTGELF

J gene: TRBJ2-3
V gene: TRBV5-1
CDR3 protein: ASSLGPIGRGTDTQY

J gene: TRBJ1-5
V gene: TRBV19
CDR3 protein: ASSIGWTGGVQPQH

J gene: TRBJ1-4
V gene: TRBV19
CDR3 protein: ASSMGQGARNEKLF

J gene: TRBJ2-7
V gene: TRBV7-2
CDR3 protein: ASSLTGGVYEQY

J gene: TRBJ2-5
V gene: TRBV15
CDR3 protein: ATSRESGGIQGQETQY

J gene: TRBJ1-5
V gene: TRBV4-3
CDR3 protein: ASSLDRFNQPQH

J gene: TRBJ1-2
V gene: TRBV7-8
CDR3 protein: ASSLGDRGQSGYT

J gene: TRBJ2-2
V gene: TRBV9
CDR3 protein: ASSYGLAGLNTGELF

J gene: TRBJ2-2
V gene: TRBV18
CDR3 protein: ASSPTVRPSPGELF

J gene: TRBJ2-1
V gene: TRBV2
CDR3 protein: ASSELGRGPPRTYSYNEQF